These 21 T cell receptor beta chains were sequenced from one sample in a study of shared clonotypes between healthy human individuals. The repertoire was sequenced with immunoSEQ multiplex PCR; TCRdb's copy has only in-frame clones and lacks some. The sample consists of roughly 1,100,000 clones, around 75% of them appearing once. Source material: memory CD4+ T cells sorted from blood. Noted subset: CD45RA-negative fraction. Receptors were obtained from a man aged 18 to 29 in good health.

The chain carries TRBV7-3 and TRBJ2-5; unclear D gene. CDR3 size: 10 residues. Germline V gene data show CDR1 as SGHTA and CDR2 as FQGTGA. CDR3 sequence: CALGRETQYF. The CDR3 DNA follows: TGTGCGCTTGGTCGGGAGACCCAGTACTTC. Combining the CDR3 with reference TRBV7-3 and TRBJ2-5 gives the whole variable domain GAGVSQTPSNKVTEKGKYVELRCDPISGHTALYWYRQSLGQGPEFLIYFQGTGAADDSGLPNDRFFAVRPEGSVSTLKIQRTERGDSAVYLCALGRETQYFGPGTRLLVL.

The chain links TRBV18 to TRBJ1-1; no definite D call. V shed 5 bases and J shed 5 bases, with 18 bases lying between them. There are 15 residues in the CDR3. The V gene's germline CDR1 is KGHSH and CDR2 LQKENI. CDR3 in DNA: TGTGCCAGCTCATCCATGGGAGACCTAACGACTGAAGCTTTCTTT. Translating it yields CASSSMGDLTTEAFF.

This clone was detected only a few times. The chain is built from TRBV11-3 and TRBJ2-3; no definite D call. CDR1 SGHNT and CDR2 YENEEA come from the germline V gene. CDR3 length equals 14 residues. V lost 2 bases to trimming and J lost 2 bases, with 8 bases between them. The CDR3 loop reads CASSLSEATDTQYF. CDR3 sequence (DNA): TGTGCCAGCAGCTTATCCGAGGCCACAGATACGCAGTATTTT.

This CDR3 reads CASRGDGNNEKLFF. CDR3 bases: TGCGCCAGCAGGGGGGACGGTAATAATGAAAAACTGTTTTTT. V usage is TRBV5-1 and J usage is TRBJ1-4, with D perhaps matching TRBD1 (5 bases). Germline V gene sequence: CDR1 SGHRS, CDR2 YFSETQ. V dropped 5 bases and J dropped 4 bases, with 12 bases sitting between them. The CDR3 length is 14 residues.

The chain couples TRBV23-1 to TRBJ1-2; no clear D gene. TRBV23-1 is an ORF; its function is uncertain. The CDR3 runs 15 residues. V was pared by 2 bases and J by 4 bases, with 14 bases between. The CDR3 DNA sequence: TGCGCCAGCAGTCAACTATTCGCAGCCTCCTATGGCTACACCTTC. Amino acid sequence: CASSQLFAASYGYTF.

This chain links TRBV6-5 with TRBJ1-1, with 7 positions matching TRBD1. The CDR3 is 12 amino acids. Germline CDR1 is MNHEY and CDR2 is SVGAGI. The ends lost 6 bases at V and 5 bases at J; junction bases unmatched: 3. DNA of the CDR3: TGTGCCAGCAGCCAGGGGGGGACTGAAGCTTTCTTT. Amino acid sequence: CASSQGGTEAFF.

The rearrangement links TRBV12-5 to TRBJ2-5; 10 bases agree with TRBD1. The CDR3 has 14 amino acids. Trimming at V came to 6 bases and at J to 4 bases, leaving 5 bases not matched to a gene. The V gene's germline CDR1 is LGHNT and CDR2 FRNRAP. Written as DNA, the CDR3 is TGTGCTAGTGGCGTTTGGACAGGGGGAGAGACCCAGTACTTC. Translated, it gives CASGVWTGGETQYF.

This clone was counted a few times. V is TRBV6-1 and J is TRBJ1-2; the D gene is possibly TRBD1 (5 bases). Germline loops: CDR1 MNHNS, CDR2 SASEGT. Between the trimmed V and J ends, which lost 8 bases and 5 bases, there was a span of 9 bases. CDR3 size: 11 residues. This CDR3 is CASGDGYGYTF. The CDR3 region has the DNA TGTGCCAGCGGGGACGGTTATGGCTACACCTTC.

The rearrangement links TRBV2 to TRBJ2-7; tentatively, D is TRBD2 (6 bases). Germline V gene sequence: CDR1 SNHLY, CDR2 FYNNEI. This CDR3 has 14 amino acids. Trimming removed 6 bases at V and 0 bases at J, with 12 bases between. The CDR3, as DNA: TGTGCCAGCAGATTAGCGGAGCTCTCCTACGAGCAGTACTTC. Encoded protein: CASRLAELSYEQYF.

The rearrangement links TRBV6-1 to TRBJ1-2, with unresolved D. Looked up from germline, CDR1 is MNHNS and CDR2 is SASEGT. The ends were cut back, 2 bases at V and 4 bases at J, with 14 bases in the middle. This CDR3 contains 15 residues. Here the CDR3 reads CASSESHAGTYGYTF. In DNA form, the CDR3 reads TGTGCCAGCAGTGAATCTCACGCAGGAACCTATGGCTACACCTTC.

This chain uses TRBV5-1 with TRBJ2-7, with 7 bases matching TRBD1. The germline V gene encodes CDR1 SGHRS and CDR2 YFSETQ. The ends lost 4 bases at V and 5 bases at J; junction bases unmatched: 9. The CDR3 runs 14 residues. For the CDR3, the DNA is TGCGCCAGCAGCCGGGACAGCTCTTACGACGAGCAGTACTTC. It specifies CASSRDSSYDEQYF.

The chain employs TRBV10-3 and TRBJ2-1; a possible D gene is TRBD2 (5 bases). Trimming removed 5 bases from V and 8 bases from J, with 10 bases in between. CDR3 length: 12 residues. Germline CDR1 reads ENHRY; CDR2 reads SYGVKD. The CDR3 bases are TGTGCCATCAGTAGGCTCGGGGATGAGCAGTTCTTC. This codes for CAISRLGDEQFF.

Many counts were recorded for this clone. This chain links TRBV5-1 with TRBJ2-3; 8 bases are shared with TRBD1. Germline CDR1 is SGHRS and CDR2 is YFSETQ. The CDR3 runs 16 residues. V was clipped by 4 bases and J by 2 bases; unmatched bases: 9. As DNA, the CDR3 is TGCGCCAGCAGCCTCCAGGGGGCCGGCTACACAGATACGCAGTATTTT. Its translation: CASSLQGAGYTDTQYF.

The chain's CDR3 is CASSPQRTDTQYF. The DNA of the CDR3 is TGTGCCAGCAGCCCACAGCGCACAGATACGCAGTATTTT. V and J are TRBV11-2 and TRBJ2-3; D gene ambiguous. The V gene lost 5 bases and the J gene lost 1 base, with 7 bases spanning the gap. The germline V gene encodes CDR1 SGHAT and CDR2 FQNNGV. The CDR3 totals 13 residues. Using reference TRBV11-2 and TRBJ2-3 for the parts outside the CDR3, the full variable domain is EAGVAQSPRYKIIEKRQSVAFWCNPISGHATLYWYQQILGQGPKLLIQFQNNGVVDDSQLPKDRFSAERLKGVDSTLKIQPAKLEDSAVYLCASSPQRTDTQYFGPGTRLTVL.

J is TRBJ2-7 and V is TRBV28; D is ambiguous. CDR3 size: 12 residues. Trimming pared 8 bases from V and 6 bases from J, leaving 14 bases between. Per germline, CDR1 MDHEN and CDR2 SYDVKM. CDR3 loop: CASARNAGEQYF. In nucleotides, the CDR3 is TGTGCCAGCGCTCGCAACGCAGGCGAGCAGTACTTC.

The sample holds many counts of this clone. The V call is TRBV4-3, the J call TRBJ2-7, with D perhaps matching TRBD2 (5 bases). Germline CDR1 and CDR2: LGHNA and YSLEER. This CDR3 contains 14 residues. V was shortened by 0 bases and J by 3 bases, with 9 bases between the two germline ends. The CDR3 protein is CASSQDRGFYEQYF. In DNA, the CDR3 is TGCGCCAGCAGCCAAGATCGAGGGTTCTACGAGCAGTACTTC.

The CDR3 DNA reads as TGCGCCAGCAGCTTGGGGGACAGGGTCCAACAAGAGACCCAGTACTTC. Protein product: CASSLGDRVQQETQYF. The chain uses TRBV5-1 and TRBJ2-5; 9 nucleotides align to TRBD1. Trimming cost V 0 bases and J 2 bases; bases outside gene matches: 5. This CDR3 is built from 16 residues. Germline values: CDR1 SGHRS, CDR2 YFSETQ.

The gene calls are TRBV28 and TRBJ1-2; unclear D gene. This CDR3 is 16 amino acids long. Trimming took 6 bases from V and 6 from J, leaving 23 bases between them. The germline gives CDR1 MDHEN, CDR2 SYDVKM. The CDR3 DNA reads TGTGCCAGCAGCAAAGCATTAGGCGGAATCGTCGATGGCTACACCTTC. It yields the protein CASSKALGGIVDGYTF.

The chain uses TRBV18 and TRBJ2-2, with a tentative D call TRBD1 (5 bases). This CDR3 contains 13 residues. The V gene lost 5 bases and the J gene lost 6 bases, with 10 bases spanning the gap. Germline V gene sequence: CDR1 KGHSH, CDR2 LQKENI. CDR3 coding DNA: TGTGCCAGCTCATCCCAGGGTTCCGGGGAGCTGTTTTTT. Its protein is CASSSQGSGELFF. The whole variable domain, filled in from reference TRBV18 and TRBJ2-2, reads NAGVMQNPRHLVRRRGQEARLRCSPMKGHSHVYWYRQLPEEGLKFMVYLQKENIIDESGMPKERFSAEFPKEGPSILRIQQVVRGDSAAYFCASSSQGSGELFFGEGSRLTVL.

This chain uses TRBV5-1 with TRBJ1-4; 7 nucleotides align to TRBD1. V gave up 5 bases and J gave up 3 bases; unmatched junction bases: 7. In germline, CDR1 is SGHRS, CDR2 YFSETQ. The CDR3 is made up of 15 amino acids. The CDR3 DNA sequence: TGCGCCAGCAGTTTACCGACAGGGTCTAATGAAAAACTGTTTTTT. Its protein product is CASSLPTGSNEKLFF.

The chain recombines TRBV7-3 with TRBJ2-5; 8 bases line up with TRBD2. CDR1 and CDR2 (germline): SGHTA, FQGTGA. After removal of 2 bases from V and 5 bases from J, the junction contained 10 bases not matched to a gene. CDR3 length equals 16 residues. The CDR3 sequence: CASSLLGSGDRETQYF. The CDR3, as DNA: TGTGCCAGCAGCTTATTGGGTAGCGGGGATCGGGAGACCCAGTACTTC. The variable domain in full, completed from reference TRBV7-3 and TRBJ2-5, reads GAGVSQTPSNKVTEKGKYVELRCDPISGHTALYWYRQSLGQGPEFLIYFQGTGAADDSGLPNDRFFAVRPEGSVSTLKIQRTERGDSAVYLCASSLLGSGDRETQYFGPGTRLLVL.